This T cell receptor (beta chain) was captured by sequencing in a study of cytomegalovirus exposure and HLA in healthy donors. With 60 Vbeta and 13 Jbeta primers, the PCR was carried out. Repertoires were generated with immunoSEQ multiplex PCR, while TCRdb's copy carries only in-frame clones and drops some. The sample lists about 270,000 clones; 86% were seen once. The CDR3 extends over 17 amino acids. Germline V gives CDR1 SNHLY, CDR2 FYNNEI. This clone was seen once. Its antigen is still unknown. Study-wide points: Follow-up analysis seemed to connect common viral pathogens with several of the most significant clusters identified. The classifier, whose performance was assessed in both the original and validation cohorts, reportedly diagnosed cytomegalovirus status with high specificity and sensitivity. The study put 150 to 200 TCR beta chains on its list as cytomegalovirus-associated. Within the data, a cluster of highly shared sequence variants was likely a sequencing artifact.

The material sequenced was PBMCs. The chain employs TRBV2 and TRBJ2-5, with D perhaps matching TRBD2 (5 bases). The tail of the sequence fits TRBJ2-7 better, so the J call may be wrong. This TCR was recovered from a middle-aged man in good health and CMV-seropositive. The CDR3 spells CASSEAGLRTGNYEQYF. CDR3 bases: TGTGCCAGCAGTGAAGCGGGCCTACGGACTGGGAACTACGAGCAGTACTTC.